These 14 T cell receptor beta chains came from one sample sequenced in a study of CD8+ T cells in alopecia areata. In each case, RNA was isolated and then reverse transcribed into cDNA as the sequencing template. TCRdb's copy holds only in-frame clones and misses some; the assay was immunoSEQ multiplex PCR. Of more than 95,000 clones in the sample, under 40% are singletons; the top ten hold approximately 3.1%. The specimen sequenced was CD4+ T cells sorted from blood. The receptors here all came from a human donor with alopecia areata.

V is TRBV28 and J is TRBJ2-7; possibly TRBD1 or TRBD2 for D (5 bases each). Germline V gene lookup returns CDR1 MDHEN and CDR2 SYDVKM. V was trimmed by 10 bases and J by 2 bases, leaving 12 bases between them. The CDR3 is 12 amino acids. The CDR3 is CATRDRPYEQYF. The CDR3 DNA reads as TGTGCCACCAGGGACCGACCCTACGAGCAGTACTTC.

CDR3 coding DNA: TGTGCCTGGAGTGCAGGGGTGAATCAGCCCCAGCATTTT. Its protein product is CAWSAGVNQPQHF. V gene TRBV30 combines with J gene TRBJ1-5, with D possibly being TRBD1 (6 bases). The V end lost 1 base, the J end lost 4 bases, and 8 bases lay between the germline ends. Germline V gene data show CDR1 as GTSNPN and CDR2 as SVGIG (reference sequence). The CDR3 consists of 13 residues.

This chain uses TRBV6-6 with TRBJ1-2, with 10 bases aligning to TRBD1. The CDR3 consists of 12 residues. The V segment lost 9 bases and the J segment 4 bases; nucleotides outside the gene matches: 2. Germline values: CDR1 MNHNY, CDR2 SVGAGI (reference sequence). The CDR3 reads CASRQGAYGYTF. The CDR3 DNA is TGTGCCAGTCGACAGGGGGCCTATGGCTACACCTTC.

This clone was picked up a small number of times. The J gene is TRBJ2-1, the V gene TRBV30, with no clear D. From germline, CDR1 is GTSNPN and CDR2 SVGIG (reference sequence). The ends were cut back, 3 bases at V and 6 bases at J, with 6 bases in the middle. CDR3 size: 11 residues. CDR3 loop: CAWSLGNEQFF. DNA of the CDR3: TGTGCCTGGAGCCTAGGCAATGAGCAGTTCTTC.

The rearrangement links TRBV6-5 to TRBJ2-7; 9 bases agree with TRBD1. V shed 2 bases and J 6 bases; nucleotides not matched to a gene: 5. Germline V gene data show CDR1 as MNHEY and CDR2 as SVGAGI. The CDR3 contains 14 residues. CDR3 sequence: CASSYDRGMAEQYF. CDR3 nucleotide sequence: TGTGCCAGCAGTTACGACAGGGGGATGGCCGAGCAGTACTTC.

The table lists this clone with a few counts. The chain uses TRBV29-1 and TRBJ1-1; D perhaps matches TRBD1 (5 bases). Deletions cut 7 bases from V and 3 bases from J, with 12 bases between. There are 12 residues in the CDR3. In germline, CDR1 is SQVTM, CDR2 ANQGSEA. In nucleotides, the CDR3 is TGCAGCGCTCGGGGGGACGACACTGAAGCTTTCTTT. Protein product: CSARGDDTEAFF. The variable domain in full, with the rest retrieved from reference TRBV29-1 and TRBJ1-1, is SAVISQKPSRDICQRGTSLTIQCQVDSQVTMMFWYRQQPGQSLTLIATANQGSEATYESGFVIDKFPISRPNLTFSTLTVSNMSPEDSSIYLCSARGDDTEAFFGQGTRLTVV.

This clone has more than one count but fewer than ten. The V call is TRBV29-1, the J call TRBJ2-7, with no clear D. Trimming stripped 4 bases from V and 5 bases from J, with 18 bases between. This CDR3 spans 14 amino acids. From germline, CDR1 is SQVTM and CDR2 ANQGSEA. The chain's CDR3 is CSVGRYGPRDEQYF. The DNA of the CDR3 is TGCAGCGTTGGGAGATACGGGCCGCGCGACGAGCAGTACTTC.

This chain uses TRBV7-9 with TRBJ2-3; TRBD2 matches at 13 bases. The CDR3 contains 19 residues. Germline loops: CDR1 SEHNR, CDR2 FQNEAQ (reference sequence). The V gene end was trimmed by 6 bases and the J gene end by 7 bases; junction bases not matched to a gene: 19. The CDR3 protein is CASRPTGTSGALKGHTQYF. CDR3 DNA sequence: TGTGCCAGCAGGCCCACCGGGACTAGCGGGGCCCTTAAGGGACATACGCAGTATTTT.

The chain employs TRBV7-9 and TRBJ2-7; the D gene is possibly TRBD2 (5 bases). The CDR3 totals 14 residues. The germline V gene encodes CDR1 SEHNR and CDR2 FQNEAQ (reference sequence). Trimming took 5 bases from V and 0 from J, leaving 11 bases between them. Here the CDR3 reads CASSPWEPSYEQYF. The CDR3, as DNA: TGTGCCAGCAGCCCTTGGGAGCCCTCCTACGAGCAGTACTTC. The whole variable domain, remainder taken from reference TRBV7-9 and TRBJ2-7, is DTGVSQNPRHKITKRGQNVTFRCDPISEHNRLYWYRQTLGQGPEFLTYFQNEAQLEKSRLLSDRFSAERPKGSFSTLEIQRTEQGDSAMYLCASSPWEPSYEQYFGPGTRLTVT.

V and J are TRBV30 and TRBJ2-6; D gene unclear. There are 15 residues in the CDR3. Trimming left V 5 bases short and J 4 bases short, with 15 bases between. Germline V gives CDR1 GTSNPN, CDR2 SVGIG (reference sequence). The CDR3 spells CAWDLQPRGANVLTF. Written as DNA, the CDR3 is TGTGCCTGGGATTTACAGCCCCGCGGGGCCAACGTCCTGACTTTC.

This rearrangement joins TRBV28 to TRBJ2-6; D may be TRBD1 (5 bases). Between the trimmed V and J ends, which lost 3 bases and 1 base, there was a span of 7 bases. CDR3 length: 15 amino acids. CDR1 and CDR2 (germline): MDHEN, SYDVKM. The CDR3 DNA reads as TGTGCCAGCAGTTTCGCAGGGTCTGGGGCCAACGTCCTGACTTTC. Its protein is CASSFAGSGANVLTF.

This chain joins TRBV29-1 and TRBJ2-5; D is ambiguous. The CDR3 extends over 13 amino acids. V was shortened by 2 bases and J by 5 bases, with 12 bases between the two germline ends. The germline gives CDR1 SQVTM, CDR2 ANQGSEA. The CDR3 region is CSVERLRRETQYF. CDR3 nucleotides: TGCAGCGTTGAAAGGCTCAGAAGGGAGACCCAGTACTTC. The full variable domain, its missing parts supplied by reference TRBV29-1 and TRBJ2-5, is SAVISQKPSRDICQRGTSLTIQCQVDSQVTMMFWYRQQPGQSLTLIATANQGSEATYESGFVIDKFPISRPNLTFSTLTVSNMSPEDSSIYLCSVERLRRETQYFGPGTRLLVL.

This clone was observed a few times. V gene TRBV5-6 combines with J gene TRBJ1-2; 7 bases fit TRBD1. The germline gives CDR1 SGHDT, CDR2 YYEEEE. The J segment lost 2 bases and the V segment lost 7 bases, leaving 8 bases of the junction unmatched. CDR3 length equals 14 residues. The DNA of the CDR3 is TGTGCCAGCGAAGTCCGGGACAGCAACTATGGCTACACCTTC. It codes for CASEVRDSNYGYTF.

The chain is built from TRBV5-1 and TRBJ2-7, with 12 bases lining up with TRBD2. J gave up 4 bases and V 4 bases, and 15 bases lay outside the gene matches. CDR1 and CDR2 from the germline V gene are SGHRS and YFSETQ. The CDR3 is 18 amino acids. The CDR3 loop is CASSRATSGSPSSYEQYF. Here the CDR3 DNA reads TGCGCCAGCAGCCGCGCGACTAGCGGGAGCCCATCGAGTTACGAGCAGTACTTC.